This TCR beta chain was sequenced in a study of T cell repertoires in cytomegalovirus infection (dated by TCRdb to about 2019). As for the study more broadly: Because public TCR beta signatures pointed to carriage of CMV infection together with the matching HLA type, the HLA type of each donor mattered for the analysis. General conclusions and limits of the study: In both this cohort and an independent roughly 350-donor cohort, the cumulative frequency of public TCR beta family members distinguished carriers of CMV infection plus the relevant HLA type. In the ex vivo response, HLA-C-restricted CMV-specific TCR beta clonotypes were dominant, and in two of eight donors the single most frequent clonotype came from this HLA-C-restricted group.

Compared with germline, V lacks 5 bases and J lacks 4 bases; bases without a gene match: 7. Per the germline V gene (reference sequence), MNHEY is the CDR1 and SMNVEV is the CDR2. From the cysteine up to the phenylalanine, the CDR3 has a length of 16 residues. Only CDR3 DNA is held: 48 bases, read in frame from base 1. This clonotype has more than one count but fewer than ten. Its recognized antigen is unknown. There are no base qualities to consult, and no much larger clone falls within one base. The data were produced on an Illumina HiSeq 1500. The public reads were run again by TCRdb, first through fastp at Q25 and then through MiXCR, and only productive beta chains were kept. A single entry per CDR3 protein holds the most common genes and DNA from its merged rows. This sample lists fewer than 550,000 distinct CDR3 sequences; 26% were detected once. Jointly, the top ten make up approximately 13% of the sample.

This receptor chain uses TRBV27 and TRBJ2-1, with 11 junctional bases fitting TRBD2. The receptor was isolated from a human donor in good health (CMV status not recorded). Some clones in this sample may be carry-over from other donors' samples. Sequencing was done on a sample of PBMCs. At the DNA level, the sequence is TGTGCCAGCAGTCACCGTCTAGCGGGAGGTTACAATGAGCAGTTCTTC. This codes for CASSHRLAGGYNEQFF.